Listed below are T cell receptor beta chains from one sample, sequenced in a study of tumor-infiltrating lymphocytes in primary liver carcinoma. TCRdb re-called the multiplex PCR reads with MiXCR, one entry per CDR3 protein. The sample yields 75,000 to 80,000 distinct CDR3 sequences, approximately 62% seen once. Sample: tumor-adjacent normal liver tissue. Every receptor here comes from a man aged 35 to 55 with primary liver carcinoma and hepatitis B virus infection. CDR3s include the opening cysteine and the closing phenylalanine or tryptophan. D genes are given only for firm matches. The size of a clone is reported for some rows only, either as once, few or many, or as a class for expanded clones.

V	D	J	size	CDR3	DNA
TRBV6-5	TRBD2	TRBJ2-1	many	CASGSGGEQFF	TGTGCCAGCGGGAGCGGGGGTGAGCAGTTCTTC
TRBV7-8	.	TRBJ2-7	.	CTSSITTARDVEHYF	TGTACCAGCAGCATCACGACTGCCAGGGATGTCGAGCACTACTTC
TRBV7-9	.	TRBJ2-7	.	CASSLYGRRDGETYGQYF	TGTGCCAGCAGCTTATATGGCCGACGGGACGGGGAAACCTACGGGCAGTACTTT
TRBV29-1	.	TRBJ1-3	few	CSVSLTAQSGNTIYF	TGCAGCGTCTCTCTGACAGCCCAGAGTGGAAACACCATATATTTT
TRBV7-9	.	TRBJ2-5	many	CASAEEQTQYF	TGTGCCAGCGCTGAAGAGCAGACCCAGTACTTC
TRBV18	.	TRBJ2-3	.	CASSPDMSSADTQYF	TGTGCCAGCTCACCTGATATGAGTTCCGCAGATACGCAGTATTTT
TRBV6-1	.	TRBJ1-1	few	CASTKRGHTEAFF	TGTGCCAGTACCAAGCGTGGACACACTGAAGCTTTCTTT
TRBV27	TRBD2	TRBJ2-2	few	CASSFVLAGGPERELFF	TGTGCCAGCAGTTTCGTACTAGCGGGAGGGCCTGAGAGGGAGCTGTTTTTT
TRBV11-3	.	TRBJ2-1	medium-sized	CASSLGNYNEQFF	TGTGCCAGCAGCTTAGGGAACTACAATGAGCAGTTCTTC
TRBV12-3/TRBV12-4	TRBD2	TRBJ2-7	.	CASKLGTRAAEQYF	TGTGCCAGCAAGCTCGGGACTAGAGCTGCCGAGCAGTACTTC
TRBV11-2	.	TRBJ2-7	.	CAGNSNRNSYEQYF	TGTGCCGGCAACTCTAACAGGAACTCCTACGAGCAGTACTTC
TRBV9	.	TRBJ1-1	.	CASNSGGDTKAFF	TGTGCCAGCAATAGTGGGGGGGACACTAAAGCTTTCTTT
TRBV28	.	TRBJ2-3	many	CASSKTVLTDTQYF	TGTGCCAGCTCTAAGACAGTGCTGACAGATACGCAGTATTTT
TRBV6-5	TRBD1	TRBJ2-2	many	CASNQGQGIGELLF	TGTGCCAGCAACCAGGGACAGGGCATCGGGGAGCTGCTTTTT
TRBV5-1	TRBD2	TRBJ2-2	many	CASSPGLAGVGGELFF	TGCGCCAGCAGCCCGGGACTAGCGGGAGTAGGCGGGGAGCTGTTTTTT
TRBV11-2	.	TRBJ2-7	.	CANSPTDSYVQYF	TGTGCCAACAGTCCTACTGACTCCTACGTGCAATACTTC